This T cell receptor (beta chain) is from a study of CD8 T cells in ankylosing spondylitis. This CDR3 spans 18 amino acids. The junction had 14 bases not matched to a gene; V was cut back by 5 bases and J by 3 bases. MiXCR, applied by TCRdb to the 5' RACE reads, yields one record per CDR3 protein. The top ten hold roughly 15% of the sample, which has some 150,000 distinct CDR3 sequences, more than 40% seen once. V usage is TRBV12-3 or TRBV12-4 and J usage is TRBJ2-2; the match to TRBD1 covers 8 bases. Specimen: synovial fluid, either unsorted or a sorted T cell fraction (not recorded which). The clonotype originates from a male donor with ankylosing spondylitis. CDR3 DNA sequence: TGTGCCAGCAGTCCAGCGCTGGACAGGGAGACAGACACCGGGGAGCTGTTTTTT. Translated, it gives CASSPALDRETDTGELFF.